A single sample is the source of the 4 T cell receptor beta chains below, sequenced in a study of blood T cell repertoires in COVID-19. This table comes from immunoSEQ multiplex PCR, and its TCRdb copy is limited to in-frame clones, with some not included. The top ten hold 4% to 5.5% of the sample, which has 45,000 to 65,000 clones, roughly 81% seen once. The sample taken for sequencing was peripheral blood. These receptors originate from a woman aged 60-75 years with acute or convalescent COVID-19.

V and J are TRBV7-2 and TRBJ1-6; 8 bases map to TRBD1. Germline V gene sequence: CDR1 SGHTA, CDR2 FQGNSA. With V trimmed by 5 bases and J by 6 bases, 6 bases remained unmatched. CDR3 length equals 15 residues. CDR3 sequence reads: CASSKDRVANSPLHF. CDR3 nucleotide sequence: TGTGCCAGCAGCAAGGACAGGGTGGCTAATTCACCCCTCCACTTT.

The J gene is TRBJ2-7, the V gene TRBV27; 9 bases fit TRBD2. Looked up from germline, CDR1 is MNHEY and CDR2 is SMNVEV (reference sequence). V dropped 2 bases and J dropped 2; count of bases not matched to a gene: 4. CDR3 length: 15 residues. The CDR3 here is CASSLKLAGPYEQYF. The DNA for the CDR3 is TGTGCCAGCAGTTTAAAACTAGCGGGCCCCTACGAGCAGTACTTC.

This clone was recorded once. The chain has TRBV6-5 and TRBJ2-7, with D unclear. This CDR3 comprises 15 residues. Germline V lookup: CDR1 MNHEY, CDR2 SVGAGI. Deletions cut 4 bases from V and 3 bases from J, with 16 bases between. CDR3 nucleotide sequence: TGTGCCAGCAGTTCCCGACTGGAGCTAGACTACGAGCAGTACTTC. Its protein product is CASSSRLELDYEQYF.

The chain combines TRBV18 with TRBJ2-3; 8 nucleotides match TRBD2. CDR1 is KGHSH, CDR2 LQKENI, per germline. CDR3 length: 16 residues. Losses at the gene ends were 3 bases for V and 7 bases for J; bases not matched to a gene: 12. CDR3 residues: CASSPGMGLGPNTQYF. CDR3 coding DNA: TGTGCCAGCTCACCGGGGATGGGACTAGGGCCCAATACGCAGTATTTT.